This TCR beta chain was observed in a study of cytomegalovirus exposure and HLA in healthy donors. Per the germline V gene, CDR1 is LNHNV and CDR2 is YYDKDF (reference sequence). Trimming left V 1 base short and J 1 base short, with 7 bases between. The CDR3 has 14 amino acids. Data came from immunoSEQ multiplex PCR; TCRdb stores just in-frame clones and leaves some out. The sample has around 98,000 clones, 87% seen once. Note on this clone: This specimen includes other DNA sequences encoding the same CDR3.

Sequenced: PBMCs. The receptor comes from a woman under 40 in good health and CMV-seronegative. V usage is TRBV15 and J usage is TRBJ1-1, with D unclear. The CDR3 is CATSRGAPNTEAFF. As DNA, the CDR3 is TGTGCCACCAGCAGAGGGGCCCCGAACACTGAAGCTTTCTTT.